These 11 T cell receptor beta chains originate from one sample sequenced in a study of blood T cell repertoires in COVID-19. Only in-frame clones appear in the TCRdb table, and some are missing; sequencing was by immunoSEQ multiplex PCR. The sample consists of 170,000 or so clones, roughly 84% of them appearing once. The sequencing input was peripheral blood. The receptors shown here come from a man between 18 and 29 years old with active or convalescent COVID-19.

This chain links TRBV5-6 with TRBJ1-1; perhaps TRBD1 as D (5 bases). V lost 0 bases and J 3 bases, leaving 9 bases between the germline ends. This CDR3 is 14 amino acids long. Looked up from germline, CDR1 is SGHDT and CDR2 is YYEEEE. CDR3 in amino acids: CASSLAGGDTEAFF. The CDR3 bases are TGTGCCAGCAGCTTGGCCGGGGGGGACACTGAAGCTTTCTTT.

The chain carries TRBV7-9 and TRBJ1-5; D is unclear. CDR1 SEHNR and CDR2 FQNEAQ come from the germline V gene (reference sequence). This CDR3 is built from 14 residues. Between the trimmed V and J ends, which lost 1 base and 6 bases, there was a span of 10 bases. The CDR3 DNA reads TGTGCCAGCAGCTTAGGAGGGTTAAGTCAGCCCCAGCATTTT. Protein product: CASSLGGLSQPQHF.

As to this clone: The same CDR3 can be traced to other DNA sequences in this sample. The gene calls are TRBV7-2 and TRBJ1-6; unclear D gene. This CDR3 region has 15 residues. V lost 1 base and J 0 bases, leaving 4 bases between the germline ends. Germline lookup yields CDR1 SGHTA and CDR2 FQGNSA. This CDR3 reads CASSLGSSYNSPLHF. The CDR3 nucleotides read TGTGCCAGCAGCTTAGGTAGCTCCTATAATTCACCCCTCCACTTT.

The chain uses TRBV19 and TRBJ1-1; possible D gene TRBD1, 5 bases. The V gene's germline CDR1 is LNHDA and CDR2 SQIVND (reference sequence). The CDR3 contains 15 residues. V lost 6 bases, J lost 0 bases, and 14 bases lay in between. As DNA, the CDR3 is TGTGCCAGTAGGAAAAACAGGAATTTGAACACTGAAGCTTTCTTT. As protein: CASRKNRNLNTEAFF. The whole variable domain, filled in from reference TRBV19 and TRBJ1-1, reads DGGITQSPKYLFRKEGQNVTLSCEQNLNHDAMYWYRQDPGQGLRLIYYSQIVNDFQKGDIAEGYSVSREKKESFPLTVTSAQKNPTAFYLCASRKNRNLNTEAFFGQGTRLTVV.

The genes are TRBV7-2 and TRBJ2-3; unclear D gene. V was cut by 2 bases and J by 0 bases, with 6 bases left in between. The CDR3 sequence is 14 residues long. From germline, CDR1 is SGHTA and CDR2 FQGNSA. The CDR3, as DNA: TGTGCCAGCAGCTTACATGGCAGCACAGATACGCAGTATTTT. This translates into CASSLHGSTDTQYF.

V gene TRBV23-1 combines with J gene TRBJ1-4, with D possibly matching TRBD1 (5 bases). TRBV23-1 falls under the ORF class, with uncertain function. V lost 0 bases and J 8 bases, leaving 22 bases between the germline ends. CDR3 length: 18 residues. CDR3 protein: CASSQSPGSAGEGEKLFF. The CDR3 DNA is TGCGCCAGCAGTCAATCGCCTGGGTCGGCGGGGGAGGGAGAAAAACTGTTTTTT.

The chain employs TRBV18 and TRBJ1-1; 7 bases are shared with TRBD1. CDR3 length: 14 amino acids. J lost 3 bases, V lost 3 bases, and 4 bases had no gene match. Germline loops: CDR1 KGHSH, CDR2 LQKENI. The DNA of the CDR3 is TGTGCCAGCTCACCCGACAGGGCGCACACTGAAGCTTTCTTT. This sequence encodes CASSPDRAHTEAFF.

The rearrangement uses TRBV4-1 and TRBJ2-5; D not certain. CDR1 MGHRA and CDR2 YSYEKL come from the germline V gene. V was cut by 0 bases and J by 5 bases, with 4 bases left in between. The CDR3 is 12 amino acids. CDR3 protein: CASSQDEETQYF. For the CDR3, the DNA is TGCGCCAGCAGCCAAGATGAGGAGACCCAGTACTTC.

The chain uses TRBV7-8 and TRBJ2-2, with 8 bases that match TRBD1. The CDR3 runs 17 residues. V was pared by 5 bases and J by 5 bases, with 13 bases of the junction left unmatched. Germline V gene data show CDR1 as SGHVS and CDR2 as FQNEAQ. CDR3: CASSLSNQGARTGELFF. Written as DNA, the CDR3 is TGTGCCAGCAGCCTATCCAACCAGGGGGCGAGGACCGGGGAGCTGTTTTTT.

The chain employs TRBV19 and TRBJ2-5; 9 nucleotides align to TRBD1. V shed 3 bases and J 5 bases; nucleotides not matched to a gene: 10. The CDR3 length is 16 residues. Germline loops: CDR1 LNHDA, CDR2 SQIVND (reference sequence). This CDR3 reads CASSIGAGQGSETQYF. The CDR3 DNA follows: TGTGCCAGTAGTATTGGGGCGGGACAGGGCTCTGAGACCCAGTACTTC.

The rearrangement links TRBV3-1 (or the pseudogene TRBV3-2) to TRBJ2-1; 7 bases line up with TRBD1. The germline gives CDR1 LGHDT, CDR2 YNNKEL (reference sequence). The length of the CDR3 is 14 residues. Losses at the gene ends were 1 base for V and 10 bases for J; bases not matched to a gene: 7. The CDR3 loop reads CASSQGRRDREQFF. The DNA for the CDR3 is TGTGCCAGCAGCCAAGGACGCCGGGACAGAGAGCAGTTCTTC.